This entry lists 6 T cell receptor beta chains sequenced from one sample in a study of cytomegalovirus exposure and HLA in healthy donors. The PCR contained 60 Vbeta and 13 Jbeta primers. TCRdb's copy holds only in-frame clones and misses some; the assay was immunoSEQ multiplex PCR. Of some 150,000 clones listed, 78% are singletons. The sequencing sample was made of PBMCs. These TCRs come from a man in his forties in good health and CMV-seropositive.

The J gene is TRBJ2-3, the V gene TRBV7-7; perhaps TRBD1 as D (8 bases). There are 14 residues in the CDR3. Germline assignment: CDR1 SSHAT and CDR2 FNYEAQ (reference sequence). Trimming removed 4 bases from V and 4 bases from J, with 12 bases in between. CDR3 region: CASSSQGGADTQYF. CDR3 in DNA: TGTGCCAGCAGCTCACAGGGGGGGGCAGATACGCAGTATTTT.

This clone was picked up one time. CDR3 protein: CASSPNGLAGGNHNEQFF. CDR3 sequence (DNA): TGTGCCAGCTCACCCAACGGACTAGCGGGAGGGAATCACAATGAGCAGTTCTTC. V usage is TRBV18 and J usage is TRBJ2-1; 15 nucleotides line up with TRBD2. The CDR3 spans 18 residues. V gave up 3 bases and J gave up 5 bases; unmatched junction bases: 8. Germline-derived CDR1 and CDR2 are KGHSH and LQKENI.

Notes on this clone: At one of its ends the junction is not consistent with the germline gene, which may arise from a read error. The chain links TRBV30 to TRBJ2-5; 9 bases agree with TRBD2. Per germline, CDR1 GTSNPN and CDR2 SVGIG (reference sequence). CDR3 size: 23 residues. The CDR3 loop reads CAWSSPFLVSVHRTSEIQGTQYF. The DNA for the CDR3 is TGTGCCTGGAGTTCCCCTTTTTTAGTATCCGTTCATCGGACTAGCGAAATCCAAGGGACCCAGTACTTC.

This chain joins TRBV5-1 and TRBJ2-3, with 10 bases identical to TRBD2. Trimming removed 3 bases from V and 6 bases from J; junction bases left unmatched: 4. Germline CDR1 reads SGHRS; CDR2 reads YFSETQ. This CDR3 is 14 amino acids long. CDR3: CASSSSGRADTQYF. In DNA form, the CDR3 reads TGCGCCAGCAGCTCAAGCGGGAGGGCGGATACGCAGTATTTT.

The CDR3 is CASSYDRGRTEAFF. The CDR3 DNA reads as TGTGCCAGCAGTTATGACAGGGGTAGGACTGAAGCTTTCTTT. The J gene is TRBJ1-1, the V gene TRBV6-1; 8 bases match TRBD1. Germline CDR1 is MNHNS and CDR2 is SASEGT. The J segment lost 5 bases and the V segment lost 5 bases, leaving 7 bases of the junction unmatched. The CDR3 extends over 14 amino acids.

This sequence joins TRBV10-1 and TRBJ2-1, with 11 bases identical to TRBD2. The germline gives CDR1 WNHNN, CDR2 SYGVQD (reference sequence). The ends lost 4 bases at V and 0 bases at J; junction bases unmatched: 2. The CDR3 runs 16 residues. CDR3 protein: CASSGLAGGSYNEQFF. The CDR3 nucleotides are TGCGCCAGCAGTGGTCTAGCGGGAGGCTCCTACAATGAGCAGTTCTTC.